This entry features one TCR beta chain sequence. Antigen: not known. The sample is drawn from a study of blood T cells in healthy people across ages. Looking at the study overall: About one barcoded beta molecule per two T cells was captured by template switching.

A second roughly 6 to 11 cycle PCR used barcoded and J-beta primers. The template-switch adaptor was a 5' adaptor with 12 random nucleotides. It tagged each cDNA molecule. Each CDR3 protein gets one entry after TCRdb re-called the 5' RACE reads with MiXCR. Of about 1.6 million distinct CDR3 sequences listed, about 31% are singletons. Points from the study as a whole: Researchers said unsorted PBMCs prevented a conclusive naive versus antigen-experienced comparison. Per million T cells, TCR beta diversity dropped about linearly as age rose.

Trimming removed 1 base from V and 4 bases from J, with 19 bases in between. Germline lookup yields CDR1 LNHNV and CDR2 YYDKDF (reference sequence). This CDR3 region has 17 residues. This clonotype was sampled from a woman aged 25 to 39 in good health. The gene calls are TRBV15 and TRBJ1-2; D is ambiguous. The sequencing input was blood. The CDR3: CATSRAAVRGSGYGYTF. The CDR3 region has the DNA TGTGCCACCAGCAGAGCCGCCGTCCGGGGTTCGGGCTATGGCTACACCTTC.